What follows are 29 T cell receptor beta chains derived from one specimen sequenced in a study of identical twins. MiXCR, run by TCRdb on the 5' RACE reads, gives a single entry per CDR3 protein. This sample carries some 200,000 distinct CDR3 sequences, 7.5% of them seen once, and the ten largest clones take roughly 2%. The same specimen was also included in a second study, on yellow fever vaccine responses in identical twins.

The sequenced sample consisted of memory (CD45RO+) T cells sorted from blood. The receptors were gathered from a young woman in good health.

This clonotype was seen at least ten times. The chain recombines TRBV6-4 with TRBJ2-3; 13 bases agree with TRBD2. V was pared by 5 bases and J by 2 bases, with 1 base of the junction left unmatched. This CDR3 comprises 15 residues. Per germline, CDR1 MRHNA and CDR2 SNTAGT. CDR3 sequence reads: CASSTSGGATDTQYF. CDR3 sequence (DNA): TGTGCCAGCAGTACTAGCGGGGGGGCCACAGATACGCAGTATTTT.

Many counts were recorded for this clonotype. The chain combines TRBV4-1 with TRBJ2-1, with TRBD2 matching over 8 bases. CDR1 and CDR2 (germline): MGHRA, YSYEKL. CDR3 length: 17 amino acids. Germline trimming cut 1 base from V and 0 bases from J; bases unmatched to any gene: 5. The chain's CDR3 is CASSQGYGGASYNEQFF. The CDR3 DNA reads as TGCGCCAGCAGCCAAGGATACGGGGGGGCCTCCTACAATGAGCAGTTCTTC.

This clonotype has at least ten counts. The genes are TRBV7-2 and TRBJ2-3, with D possibly being TRBD2 (5 bases). The CDR3 runs 18 residues. Germline CDR1 SGHTA, CDR2 FQGNSA. Trimming took off 2 bases at V and 0 bases at J, with 18 bases between the two ends. CDR3 coding DNA: TGTGCCAGCAGCTTACGCCCCCGGAGCGGAGCTAGCACAGATACGCAGTATTTT. It yields the protein CASSLRPRSGASTDTQYF.

This clonotype was counted a few times. CDR3 coding DNA: TGTGCCAGCAGTCTGACAGGAGCTTTCCCATCTGGGGCCAACGTCCTGACTTTC. This encodes CASSLTGAFPSGANVLTF. The chain carries TRBV28 and TRBJ2-6; weak D call: TRBD1 (6 bases). The V end lost 5 bases, the J end lost 1 base, and 18 bases lay between the germline ends. The CDR3 covers 18 residues. In germline, CDR1 is MDHEN, CDR2 SYDVKM.

This clonotype has ten or more counts. The chain combines TRBV12-3 or TRBV12-4 with TRBJ2-2; 11 positions agree with TRBD1. This CDR3 has 15 residues. Losses at the gene ends were 5 bases for V and 7 bases for J; bases not matched to a gene: 6. CDR3 nucleotide sequence: TGTGCCAGCAGTCCAGGACAGGGGGCAGGCGGGGAGCTGTTTTTT. Translating it yields CASSPGQGAGGELFF.

This clonotype occurred many times. This chain links TRBV29-1 with TRBJ2-3, with D possibly TRBD2 on 6 matching bases. Looked up from germline, CDR1 is SQVTM and CDR2 is ANQGSEA. CDR3 size: 19 residues. V shed 4 bases and J shed 3 bases, with 29 bases lying between them. CDR3 in amino acids: CSVGNPGGDGAKTTDTQYF. The CDR3 DNA follows: TGCAGCGTTGGCAACCCCGGGGGAGACGGAGCGAAGACTACAGATACGCAGTATTTT.

This clonotype was seen a few times. The chain links TRBV6-1 to TRBJ2-3; 9 nucleotides agree with TRBD2. From germline, CDR1 is MNHNS and CDR2 SASEGT. This CDR3 spans 18 amino acids. V trimming: 5 bases; J trimming: 0 bases; junction bases outside the gene matches: 12. DNA of the CDR3: TGTGCCAGCAGTCCCCGACTAGCGGCCCTATCTAGCACAGATACGCAGTATTTT. Its translation is CASSPRLAALSSTDTQYF.

This rearrangement joins TRBV27 to TRBJ2-7; 10 bases are a match to TRBD2. The CDR3 runs 15 residues. CDR1 and CDR2 (germline): MNHEY, SMNVEV (reference sequence). V lost 3 bases, J lost 6 bases, and 8 bases stayed unmatched. CDR3 coding DNA: TGTGCCAGCAGTTTTCGCGCTAGCGGGAGAGGCGAGCAGTACTTC. Its translation: CASSFRASGRGEQYF.

This clonotype has just a few counts. V is TRBV5-1 and J is TRBJ2-1; D tentatively reads TRBD1 or TRBD2 (5 bases each). The CDR3 totals 15 residues. Trimming removed 4 bases from V and 1 base from J, with 12 bases in between. Germline CDR1 and CDR2: SGHRS and YFSETQ. This chain's CDR3 is CASSADGGSYNEQFF. The CDR3, as DNA: TGCGCCAGCAGCGCGGATGGGGGTTCCTACAATGAGCAGTTCTTC.

At least ten counts were recorded for this clonotype. V gene TRBV4-1 combines with J gene TRBJ1-5; possible D gene TRBD1, 5 bases. Trimming shortened V by 2 bases and J by 3 bases, and 11 bases separated the two germline ends. The CDR3 loop spans 15 amino acids. The germline V gene encodes CDR1 MGHRA and CDR2 YSYEKL. CDR3 loop: CASSQPTDYNQPQHF. CDR3 bases: TGCGCCAGCAGCCAACCGACAGACTACAATCAGCCCCAGCATTTT.

In its sample, this clonotype was seen many times. The rearrangement links TRBV3-1 to TRBJ1-1; 9 positions match TRBD1. This CDR3 spans 13 amino acids. V was pared by 4 bases and J by 3 bases, with 0 bases of the junction left unmatched. The V gene's germline CDR1 is LGHDT and CDR2 YNNKEL (reference sequence). The CDR3 protein is CASSRDRDTEAFF. CDR3 bases: TGTGCCAGCAGCCGGGACAGGGACACTGAAGCTTTCTTT.

This clonotype was detected ten times or more. The V gene is TRBV20-1, the J gene TRBJ2-1, with 9 positions matching TRBD1. This CDR3 is 14 amino acids long. J was trimmed by 0 bases and V by 6 bases; bases with no gene match: 3. The germline V gene encodes CDR1 DFQATT and CDR2 SNEGSKA (reference sequence). The CDR3 sequence is CSAQGQGSYNEQFF. As DNA, the CDR3 is TGCAGTGCCCAGGGACAGGGCTCCTACAATGAGCAGTTCTTC.

This clonotype occurred once. This rearrangement joins TRBV5-5 to TRBJ2-4; D is undetermined. The CDR3 sequence is 13 residues long. The germline V gene encodes CDR1 SGHKS and CDR2 YYEKEE (reference sequence). V shed 3 bases and J shed 9 bases, with 13 bases lying between them. The CDR3 here is CASSSGRMAIQYF. The CDR3 DNA is TGTGCCAGCAGCTCCGGGCGGATGGCCATTCAGTACTTC.

The chain uses TRBV10-3 and TRBJ1-2, with D possibly being TRBD1 (5 bases). Germline V gives CDR1 ENHRY, CDR2 SYGVKD. Trimming stripped 3 bases from V and 3 bases from J, with 8 bases between. There are 13 residues in the CDR3. DNA for the CDR3: TGTGCCATCAGTGAAGGGGAAGACTATGGCTACACCTTC. Translating gives CAISEGEDYGYTF.

The sample holds a few counts of this clonotype. The chain uses TRBV19 and TRBJ2-3; TRBD1 matches 7 bases. Trimming at V came to 3 bases and at J to 0 bases, leaving 0 bases not matched to a gene. The CDR3 is made up of 14 amino acids. Germline-derived CDR1 and CDR2 are LNHDA and SQIVND (reference sequence). CDR3 nucleotide sequence: TGTGCCAGTAGTATGACAGGGAGCACAGATACGCAGTATTTT. Residues: CASSMTGSTDTQYF.

CDR3 in amino acids: CASSQVPSLPGELFF. CDR3 DNA sequence: TGTGCCAGCAGTCAGGTCCCATCCCTTCCCGGGGAGCTGTTTTTT. The chain combines TRBV12-3 or TRBV12-4 with TRBJ2-2; unclear D gene. V was trimmed by 5 bases and J by 6 bases, leaving 16 bases between them. This CDR3 is 15 amino acids long.

This clonotype appeared many times. The CDR3 spells CASSYLGGTYEQYF. CDR3 DNA sequence: TGTGCCAGCAGTTACCTAGGCGGAACCTACGAGCAGTACTTC. J is TRBJ2-7 and V is TRBV6-2 or TRBV6-3; no clear D gene. V lost 2 bases to trimming and J lost 2 bases, with 10 bases between them. This CDR3 is 14 amino acids long. Germline CDR1 and CDR2: MNHEY and SVGEGT.

This clonotype was seen more than once but under ten times. J is TRBJ2-1 and V is TRBV19; D might be TRBD1 (6 bases). The CDR3 length is 13 residues. Germline V gene lookup returns CDR1 LNHDA and CDR2 SQIVND (reference sequence). The germline V and J ends were trimmed by 7 bases and 5 bases, with 12 bases remaining between them. The CDR3 DNA reads as TGTGCCAGTAATGGGGGCTCAAACAATGAGCAGTTCTTC. Encoded protein: CASNGGSNNEQFF. The variable domain in full, with the rest retrieved from reference TRBV19 and TRBJ2-1, is DGGITQSPKYLFRKEGQNVTLSCEQNLNHDAMYWYRQDPGQGLRLIYYSQIVNDFQKGDIAEGYSVSREKKESFPLTVTSAQKNPTAFYLCASNGGSNNEQFFGPGTRLTVL.

There are a few counts of this clonotype. The V call is TRBV7-2, the J call TRBJ2-4, with unresolved D. Germline CDR1 and CDR2: SGHTA and FQGNSA. CDR3 size: 16 residues. The V end was cut by 5 bases, the J end by 0 bases, with 14 bases between. The CDR3: CASSPILGLAKNIQYF. In nucleotides, the CDR3 is TGTGCCAGCAGCCCGATTTTGGGCTTAGCCAAAAACATTCAGTACTTC.

This clonotype was seen at least ten times. This CDR3 is CASSLAGTGGTEAFF. The CDR3 DNA reads as TGTGCCAGCAGCTTGGCCGGGACAGGGGGCACTGAAGCTTTCTTT. This rearrangement joins TRBV5-5 to TRBJ1-1; 11 bases align to TRBD1. CDR3 length: 15 residues. J was trimmed by 4 bases and V by 0 bases; bases with no gene match: 2. The V gene's germline CDR1 is SGHKS and CDR2 YYEKEE (reference sequence).

The chain employs TRBV6-2 or TRBV6-3 and TRBJ1-6, with D unresolved. V dropped 5 bases and J dropped 4 bases, with 12 bases sitting between them. The CDR3 sequence is 15 residues long. Germline V CDR1 and CDR2: MNHEY, SVGEGT. In DNA form, the CDR3 reads TGTGCCAGCAGTAACGAGGCGGATTATAATTCACCCCTCCACTTT. Protein sequence: CASSNEADYNSPLHF.

The CDR3 loop reads CASSYSTGLAGVKQYF. CDR3 nucleotides: TGTGCCAGCAGTTACTCGACCGGGTTAGCGGGAGTGAAGCAGTACTTC. The rearrangement links TRBV6-2 or TRBV6-3 to TRBJ2-7; 9 bases are shared with TRBD2. V lost 0 bases and J lost 8; bases outside the gene matches: 11. The germline CDR1 and CDR2 sequences are MNHEY and SVGEGT. The CDR3 is made up of 16 amino acids.

This clonotype has at least ten counts. The chain uses TRBV6-2 or TRBV6-3 and TRBJ2-1; 7 bases are shared with TRBD2. Losses at the gene ends were 6 bases for V and 6 bases for J; bases not matched to a gene: 5. The CDR3 has 13 amino acids. From germline, CDR1 is MNHEY and CDR2 SVGEGT. CDR3 region: CASSSGLGNEQFF. The DNA of the CDR3 is TGTGCCAGCAGCTCAGGACTAGGCAATGAGCAGTTCTTC.

The chain combines TRBV20-1 with TRBJ2-5; TRBD1 matches 11 bases. CDR1 and CDR2 from the germline V gene are DFQATT and SNEGSKA (reference sequence). The CDR3 length is 15 residues. V gave up 5 bases and J gave up 1 base; unmatched junction bases: 6. CDR3 in DNA: TGCAGTGCTCCCCAGGGACAGGGGGTCCAAGAGACCCAGTACTTC. It translates to CSAPQGQGVQETQYF.

This clonotype came up many times. This sequence joins TRBV20-1 and TRBJ2-1; D may be TRBD2 (5 bases). Trimming shortened V by 5 bases and J by 2 bases, and 16 bases separated the two germline ends. This CDR3 has 15 amino acids. The germline gives CDR1 DFQATT, CDR2 SNEGSKA (reference sequence). The CDR3 loop is CSARTSAAAYNEQFF. The CDR3, as DNA: TGCAGTGCTCGCACCTCAGCGGCAGCCTACAATGAGCAGTTCTTC.

This clonotype was counted only a few times. The chain recombines TRBV15 with TRBJ1-5, with D maybe TRBD1 (5 bases). Germline V gives CDR1 LNHNV, CDR2 YYDKDF (reference sequence). The CDR3 is 14 amino acids. Trimming removed 3 bases from V and 3 bases from J, with 9 bases in between. The CDR3 DNA sequence: TGTGCCACCAGCAGGGGACGGGACAATCAGCCCCAGCATTTT. Translation: CATSRGRDNQPQHF.

Only a few counts were recorded for this clonotype. The V gene is TRBV5-1, the J gene TRBJ2-1, with 9 bases lining up with TRBD2. The V segment lost 3 bases and the J segment 6 bases; nucleotides outside the gene matches: 4. Per germline, CDR1 SGHRS and CDR2 YFSETQ. The length of the CDR3 is 14 residues. The CDR3 region is CASSSGTSLNEQFF. The CDR3 nucleotides read TGCGCCAGCAGCTCCGGGACTAGCCTCAATGAGCAGTTCTTC.

The chain has TRBV15 and TRBJ1-1, with 7 bases matching TRBD1. Germline V gene lookup returns CDR1 LNHNV and CDR2 YYDKDF (reference sequence). The CDR3 spans 17 residues. The V gene end was trimmed by 3 bases and the J gene end by 0 bases; junction bases not matched to a gene: 10. The CDR3 DNA is TGTGCCACCAGCAGCTTACAGGGGTTTGGGATGAACACTGAAGCTTTCTTT. Its protein product is CATSSLQGFGMNTEAFF.

Only a few counts were recorded for this clonotype. V usage is TRBV11-2 and J usage is TRBJ2-3; 13 bases are shared with TRBD2. V gave up 1 base and J gave up 0 bases; unmatched junction bases: 4. This CDR3 has 18 residues. Germline CDR1 is SGHAT and CDR2 is FQNNGV. The CDR3 DNA is TGTGCCAGCAGCTTAGGACTAGCGGGAGGTCCTAGCACAGATACGCAGTATTTT. Translating it yields CASSLGLAGGPSTDTQYF.